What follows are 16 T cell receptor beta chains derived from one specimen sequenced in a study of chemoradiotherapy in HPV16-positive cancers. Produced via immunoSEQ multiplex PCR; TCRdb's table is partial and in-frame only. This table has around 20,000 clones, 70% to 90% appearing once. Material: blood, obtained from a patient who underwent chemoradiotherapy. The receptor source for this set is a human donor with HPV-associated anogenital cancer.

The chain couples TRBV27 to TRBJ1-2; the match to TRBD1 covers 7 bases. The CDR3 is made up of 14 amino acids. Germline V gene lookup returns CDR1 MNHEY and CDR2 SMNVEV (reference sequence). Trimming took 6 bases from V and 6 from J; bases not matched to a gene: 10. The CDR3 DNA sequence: TGTGCCAGCAGCCCAGCGGACAGGAAGGATGGCTACACCTTC. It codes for CASSPADRKDGYTF.

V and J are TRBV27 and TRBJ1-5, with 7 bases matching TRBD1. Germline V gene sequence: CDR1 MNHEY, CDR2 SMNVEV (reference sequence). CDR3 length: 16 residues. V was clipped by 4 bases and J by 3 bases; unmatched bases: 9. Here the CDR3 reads CASSSTVDRDNQPQHF. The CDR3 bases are TGTGCCAGCAGTTCTACCGTTGACAGGGACAATCAGCCCCAGCATTTT.

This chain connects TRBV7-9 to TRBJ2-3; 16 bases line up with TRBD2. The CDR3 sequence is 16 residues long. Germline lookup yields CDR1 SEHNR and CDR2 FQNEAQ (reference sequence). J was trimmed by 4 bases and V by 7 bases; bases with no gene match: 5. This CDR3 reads CASTPGTSGGADTQYF. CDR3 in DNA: TGTGCCAGCACCCCAGGGACTAGCGGGGGGGCAGATACGCAGTATTTT.

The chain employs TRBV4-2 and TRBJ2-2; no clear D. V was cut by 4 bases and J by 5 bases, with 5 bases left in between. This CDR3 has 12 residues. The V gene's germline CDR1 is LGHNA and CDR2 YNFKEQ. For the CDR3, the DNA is TGTGCCAGCAGCCCCCTAACCGGGGAGCTGTTTTTT. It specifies CASSPLTGELFF.

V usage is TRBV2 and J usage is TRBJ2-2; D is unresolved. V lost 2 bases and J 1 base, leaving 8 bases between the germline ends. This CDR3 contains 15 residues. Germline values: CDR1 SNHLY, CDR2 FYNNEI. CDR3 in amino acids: CASSELNLNTGELFF. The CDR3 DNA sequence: TGTGCCAGCAGTGAACTAAACCTGAACACCGGGGAGCTGTTTTTT.

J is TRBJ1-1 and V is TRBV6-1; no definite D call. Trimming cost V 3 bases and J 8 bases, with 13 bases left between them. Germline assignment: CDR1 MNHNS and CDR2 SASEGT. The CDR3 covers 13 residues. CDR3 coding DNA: TGTGCCAGCAGTGACTCGAGTATGGTAGAAGCTTTCTTT. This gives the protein CASSDSSMVEAFF.

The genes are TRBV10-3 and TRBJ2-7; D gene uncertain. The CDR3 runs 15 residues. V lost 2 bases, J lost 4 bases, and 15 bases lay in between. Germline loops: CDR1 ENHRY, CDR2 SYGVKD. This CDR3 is CAISETPLPPYEQYF. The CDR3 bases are TGTGCCATCAGTGAGACCCCCCTACCCCCATACGAGCAGTACTTC.

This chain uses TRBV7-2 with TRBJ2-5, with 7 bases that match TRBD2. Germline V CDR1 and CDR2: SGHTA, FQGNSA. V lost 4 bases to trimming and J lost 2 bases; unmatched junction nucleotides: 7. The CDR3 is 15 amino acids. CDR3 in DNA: TGTGCCAGCAGCTATTCGGCGGGGGAACAAGAGACCCAGTACTTC. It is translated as CASSYSAGEQETQYF.

The chain's CDR3 is CASSLRGGLNTGELFF. The CDR3 nucleotides are TGCGCCAGCAGCTTGAGGGGGGGACTGAACACCGGGGAGCTGTTTTTT. The rearrangement uses TRBV5-1 and TRBJ2-2, with D possibly being TRBD2 (7 bases). The germline V and J ends were trimmed by 1 base and 1 base, with 11 bases remaining between them. The CDR3 extends over 16 amino acids. Per the germline V gene, CDR1 is SGHRS and CDR2 is YFSETQ.

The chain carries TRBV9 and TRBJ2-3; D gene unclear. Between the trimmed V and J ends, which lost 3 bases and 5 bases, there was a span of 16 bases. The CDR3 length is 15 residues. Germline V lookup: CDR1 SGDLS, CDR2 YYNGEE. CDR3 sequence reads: CASSESPLERDTQYF. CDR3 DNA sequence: TGTGCCAGCAGCGAGTCCCCTCTAGAGAGAGATACGCAGTATTTT. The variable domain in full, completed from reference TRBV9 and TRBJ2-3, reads DSGVTQTPKHLITATGQRVTLRCSPRSGDLSVYWYQQSLDQGLQFLIQYYNGEERAKGNILERFSAQQFPDLHSELNLSSLELGDSALYFCASSESPLERDTQYFGPGTRLTVL.

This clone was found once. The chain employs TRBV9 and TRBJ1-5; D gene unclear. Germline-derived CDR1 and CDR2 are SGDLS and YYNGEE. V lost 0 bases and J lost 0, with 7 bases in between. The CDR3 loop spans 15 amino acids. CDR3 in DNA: TGTGCCAGCAGCGTAGGTGGAAATAGCAATCAGCCCCAGCATTTT. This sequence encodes CASSVGGNSNQPQHF.

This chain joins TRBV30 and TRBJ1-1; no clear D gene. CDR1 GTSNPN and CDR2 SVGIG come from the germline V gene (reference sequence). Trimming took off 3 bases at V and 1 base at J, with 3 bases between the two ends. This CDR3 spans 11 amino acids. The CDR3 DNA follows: TGTGCCTGGAGGCAGAACACTGAAGCTTTCTTT. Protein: CAWRQNTEAFF. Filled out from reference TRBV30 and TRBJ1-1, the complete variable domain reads SQTIHQWPATLVQPVGSPLSLECTVEGTSNPNLYWYRQAAGRGLQLLFYSVGIGQISSEVPQNLSASRPQDRQFILSSKKLLLSDSGFYLCAWRQNTEAFFGQGTRLTVV.

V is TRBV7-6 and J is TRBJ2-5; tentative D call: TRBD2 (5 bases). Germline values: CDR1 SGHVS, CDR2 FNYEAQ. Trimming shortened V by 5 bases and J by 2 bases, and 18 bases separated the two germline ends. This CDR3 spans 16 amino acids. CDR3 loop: CASSPLGWVAQETQYF. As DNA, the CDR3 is TGTGCCAGCAGCCCGCTTGGTTGGGTAGCGCAAGAGACCCAGTACTTC.

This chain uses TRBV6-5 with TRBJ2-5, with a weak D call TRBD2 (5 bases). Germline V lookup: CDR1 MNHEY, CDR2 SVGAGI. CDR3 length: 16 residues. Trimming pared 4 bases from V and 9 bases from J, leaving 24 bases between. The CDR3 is CASSFGWPPRERAQYF. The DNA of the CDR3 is TGTGCCAGCAGTTTTGGATGGCCTCCGAGGGAGAGGGCCCAGTACTTC.

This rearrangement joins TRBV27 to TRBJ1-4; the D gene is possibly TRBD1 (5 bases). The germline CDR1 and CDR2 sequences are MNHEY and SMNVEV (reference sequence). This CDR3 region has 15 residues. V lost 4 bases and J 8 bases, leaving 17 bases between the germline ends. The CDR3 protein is CASSSPGLGREKLFF. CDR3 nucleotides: TGTGCCAGCAGTTCCCCGGGGCTAGGGCGGGAAAAACTGTTTTTT.

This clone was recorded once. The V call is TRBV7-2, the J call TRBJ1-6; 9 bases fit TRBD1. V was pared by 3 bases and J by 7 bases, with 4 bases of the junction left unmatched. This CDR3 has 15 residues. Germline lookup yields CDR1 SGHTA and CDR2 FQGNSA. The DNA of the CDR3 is TGTGCCAGCAGCTTCCCGGGACAGGGAAATTCACCCCTCCACTTT. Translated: CASSFPGQGNSPLHF. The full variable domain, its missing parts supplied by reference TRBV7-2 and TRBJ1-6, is GAGVSQSPSNKVTEKGKDVELRCDPISGHTALYWYRQSLGQGLEFLIYFQGNSAPDKSGLPSDRFSAERTGGSVSTLTIQRTQQEDSAVYLCASSFPGQGNSPLHFGNGTRLTVT.